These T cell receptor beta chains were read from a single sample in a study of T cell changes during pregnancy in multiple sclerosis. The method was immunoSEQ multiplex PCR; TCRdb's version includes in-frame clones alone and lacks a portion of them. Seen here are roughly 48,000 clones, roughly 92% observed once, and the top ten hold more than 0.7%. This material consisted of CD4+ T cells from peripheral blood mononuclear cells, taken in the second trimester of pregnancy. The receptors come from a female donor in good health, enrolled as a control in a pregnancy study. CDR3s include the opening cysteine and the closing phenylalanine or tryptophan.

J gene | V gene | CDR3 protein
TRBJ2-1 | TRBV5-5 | CASSLALYSYNEQFF
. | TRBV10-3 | CAISAQVSYEQYF
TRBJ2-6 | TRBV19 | CASSRDNSGANVLTF
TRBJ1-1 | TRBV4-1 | CASSHARASTEAFF
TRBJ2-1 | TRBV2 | CASKEGNSYNEQFF
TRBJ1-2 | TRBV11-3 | CASSDRDGYTF
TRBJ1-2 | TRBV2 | CASVEGPGYGYTF
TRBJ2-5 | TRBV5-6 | CASSLGRVETQYF
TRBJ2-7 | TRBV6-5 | CASSYAGAYEQYF
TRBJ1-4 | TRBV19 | CASSTLRGTAEKLFF
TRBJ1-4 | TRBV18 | CASSPTKGDRVVEKLFF
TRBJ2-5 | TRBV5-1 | CASSSGGASVQETQYF
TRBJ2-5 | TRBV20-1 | CSFSNQETQYF
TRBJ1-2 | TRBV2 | CASRGDREIEGYTF
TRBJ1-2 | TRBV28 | CASSLTGLTIYGYTF
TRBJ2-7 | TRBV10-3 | CAISDRRGLVSDEQYF
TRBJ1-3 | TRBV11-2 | CASSSPSGGGNTIYF
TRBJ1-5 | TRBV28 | CASRKPTGIIQPQHF
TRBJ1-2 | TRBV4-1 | CASSPLGKQTNYGYTF
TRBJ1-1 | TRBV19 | CASSIGEGTEAFF
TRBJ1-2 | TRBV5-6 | CASSQPGTDANYGYTF
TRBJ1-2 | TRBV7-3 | CASSPGQFNSYGYTF
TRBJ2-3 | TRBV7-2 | CASSYVGLAGDTQYF
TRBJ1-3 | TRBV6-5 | CASSLAGTGNGNTIYF
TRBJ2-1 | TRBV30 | CAWSLRVYNEQLF
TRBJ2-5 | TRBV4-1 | CASSQKLGRVEETQYF
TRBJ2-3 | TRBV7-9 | CASRDRGDYTDTQYF
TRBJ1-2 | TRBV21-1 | CASSTRTGESNYGYTF
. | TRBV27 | CASSATVSYEQYF
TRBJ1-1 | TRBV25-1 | CASSEITEAFF
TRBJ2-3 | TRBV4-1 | CASSQPLMGGGPVGKAQYF
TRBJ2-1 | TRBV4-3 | CASSQALKRALYNEQFF
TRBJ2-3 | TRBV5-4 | CASSLASGGSTDTQYF
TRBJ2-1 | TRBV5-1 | CASAAAGYNEQFF
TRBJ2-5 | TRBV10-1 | CASRGRDSPRTQYF
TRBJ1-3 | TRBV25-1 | CASSAGVTIYF
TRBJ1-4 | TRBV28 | CASSLRIGQGIQKLFF
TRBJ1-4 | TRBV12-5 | CASGLGQGAEKLFF
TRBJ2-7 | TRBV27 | CASRRRVSAEQYF
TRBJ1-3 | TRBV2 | CASSEGGFSGNTIYF
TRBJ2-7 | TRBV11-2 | CASSFEPPGEGDF
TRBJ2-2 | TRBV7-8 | CASLYRDTGELFF
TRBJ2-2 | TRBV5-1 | CASSLGLATTGELFF
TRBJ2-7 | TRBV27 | CASRTGGTYEQYF
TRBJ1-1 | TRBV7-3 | CASSLTGPDTEAFF
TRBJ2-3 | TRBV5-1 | CASSLGLAESDTQYF
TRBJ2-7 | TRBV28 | CASNPGHLTRGEQYF
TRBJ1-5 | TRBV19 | CASSMRSGVSNQPQHF
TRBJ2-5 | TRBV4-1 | CASSGGLAAEETQYF
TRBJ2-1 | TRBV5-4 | CASSLGSGQGDNEQFF
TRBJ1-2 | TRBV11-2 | CASSSRGGEGYTF
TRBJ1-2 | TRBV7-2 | CASSLDRGYGYTF
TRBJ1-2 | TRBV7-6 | CASSLDRSYGYTF
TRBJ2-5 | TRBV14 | CASSLPRQGGNQETQYF